These T cell receptor beta chains were read from a single sample in a study of T cells in Graves' hyperthyroidism and ophthalmopathy. TCRdb independently ran MiXCR on the multiplex PCR reads; one entry per CDR3 protein. The table records more than 500,000 distinct CDR3 sequences, around 16% of them present only once. Sequenced input: blood. All receptors derive from a woman in her 30s with Graves' ophthalmopathy. CDR3s include the opening cysteine and the closing phenylalanine or tryptophan. Fields, in order: V gene, D gene, clone size, J gene, CDR3 protein, CDR3 DNA. D genes are given only for firm matches. The size of a clone is reported for some rows only, either as once, few or many, or as a class for expanded clones.

TRBV6-1,TRBD1,many,TRBJ1-1,CASSHRTGRNTEAFF,TGTGCCAGCAGCCACCGGACAGGGAGGAACACTGAAGCTTTCTTT
TRBV12-3/TRBV12-4,TRBD2,-,TRBJ2-3,CASSSALAGVSDTQYF,TGTGCCAGCAGTTCCGCACTAGCGGGAGTTTCTGATACGCAGTATTTT
TRBV10-3,-,-,TRBJ1-2,CAIRSGGEGHGYTF,TGTGCCATCAGATCCGGGGGAGAGGGGCATGGCTACACCTTC
TRBV7-6,TRBD2,-,TRBJ2-7,CASSLASLAGSYEQYF,TGTGCCAGCAGCTTAGCCTCACTAGCGGGTTCCTACGAGCAGTACTTC
TRBV12-3/TRBV12-4,-,many,TRBJ1-5,CASKAHTSSYSNQPQHF,TGTGCCAGCAAAGCCCACACATCGAGTTATAGCAATCAGCCCCAGCATTTT
TRBV29-1,-,few,TRBJ2-1,CSGLELGSYNEQFF,TGCAGCGGTCTAGAATTAGGATCCTACAATGAGCAGTTCTTC
TRBV13,TRBD2,-,TRBJ2-1,CASSSGLAQEGIKGNEQFF,TGTGCCAGCAGCTCGGGACTAGCTCAGGAAGGTATAAAGGGGAATGAGCAGTTCTTC
TRBV7-8,-,many,TRBJ2-5,CASSLARYQETQYF,TGTGCCAGCAGCTTAGCGCGGTACCAAGAGACCCAGTACTTC
TRBV4-2,-,few,TRBJ2-7,CASSQDHLGEQYF,TGTGCCAGCAGCCAAGATCACCTCGGGGAGCAGTACTTC
TRBV20-1,TRBD2,many,TRBJ2-1,CSAAGETSGRPNEQFF,TGCAGTGCCGCCGGAGAGACTAGCGGGAGGCCCAATGAGCAGTTCTTC
TRBV28,-,many,TRBJ2-7,CASSPIQGLRPSEQYF,TGTGCCAGCAGTCCGATCCAAGGCCTGAGGCCGAGTGAGCAGTACTTC
TRBV12-3/TRBV12-4,-,-,TRBJ1-2,CASSLGQVSYGYTF,TGTGCCAGCAGTTTAGGCCAGGTATCCTATGGCTACACCTTC
TRBV6-1,TRBD1,few,TRBJ2-2,CASSLTGGSNTGELFF,TGTGCCAGCAGTTTGACAGGGGGTTCTAACACCGGGGAGCTGTTTTTT
TRBV27,-,many,TRBJ2-3,CASSLIPRTDTQYF,TGTGCCAGCAGTTTAATACCCCGCACAGATACGCAGTATTTT
TRBV3-1,-,many,TRBJ1-5,CASSQGGRNQPQHF,TGTGCCAGCAGCCAAGGGGGCCGCAATCAGCCCCAGCATTTT
TRBV5-1,TRBD2,many,TRBJ2-1,CASSPWLADHNEQFF,TGCGCCAGCAGCCCCTGGCTAGCGGACCACAATGAGCAGTTCTTC
TRBV6-5,-,-,TRBJ2-2,CASSYRGTGELFF,TGTGCCAGCAGTTATCGAGGGACCGGGGAGCTGTTTTTT
TRBV12-3/TRBV12-4,TRBD1,few,TRBJ1-5,CASSHKGQGNQPQHF,TGTGCCAGCAGTCACAAGGGACAGGGCAATCAGCCCCAGCATTTT
TRBV4-3,-,few,TRBJ2-1,CASSRLQVTAYNEQFF,TGCGCCAGCAGCCGCTTACAGGTCACAGCCTACAATGAGCAGTTCTTC
TRBV18,TRBD2,many,TRBJ2-5,CASSPASGAPETQYF,TGTGCCAGCTCACCAGCTAGCGGGGCTCCGGAGACCCAGTACTTC
TRBV7-9,-,-,TRBJ2-5,CASSPRTALETQYF,TGTGCCAGCAGCCCTAGGACAGCCCTAGAGACCCAGTACTTC
TRBV20-1,TRBD1,few,TRBJ1-4,CSAPVTGVNEKLFF,TGCAGTGCCCCGGTTACAGGGGTAAATGAAAAACTGTTTTTT
TRBV5-1,-,many,TRBJ2-7,CASSLRDFREQYF,TGCGCCAGCAGCTTGAGGGACTTCCGGGAGCAGTACTTC
TRBV20-1,-,many,TRBJ2-2,CSARDIYRGSGELFF,TGCAGTGCTAGAGATATTTATCGTGGTTCCGGGGAGCTGTTTTTT
TRBV7-2,TRBD2,many,TRBJ2-5,CASSLGLAGQETQYF,TGTGCCAGCAGCCTGGGACTAGCGGGCCAAGAGACCCAGTACTTC
TRBV5-4,-,-,TRBJ2-1,CASSLPVLGPSEQFF,TGTGCCAGCAGCTTGCCGGTCCTGGGGCCCTCAGAGCAGTTCTTC
TRBV30,TRBD1,many,TRBJ2-7,CAWRPSGQGLYEQYF,TGTGCCTGGAGACCTTCGGGACAGGGGCTGTACGAGCAGTACTTC
TRBV5-6,-,-,TRBJ2-3,CASSFLLRGTDTQYF,TGTGCCAGCAGCTTTTTGCTCCGGGGCACAGATACGCAGTATTTT
TRBV11-2,-,once,TRBJ1-4,CASSSWTAVTNEKLFF,TGTGCCAGCAGCTCCTGGACAGCCGTCACTAATGAAAAACTGTTTTTT
TRBV4-1,-,few,TRBJ2-7,CASSQGSSSGEQYF,TGCGCCAGCAGCCAAGGGAGTAGTTCGGGCGAGCAGTACTTC
TRBV12-3/TRBV12-4,-,many,TRBJ1-2,CASSLAHMIWGYTF,TGTGCCAGCAGTTTAGCTCATATGATCTGGGGCTACACCTTC
TRBV3-1,-,many,TRBJ2-7,CASSQDTPGFGEQYF,TGTGCCAGCAGCCAAGATACCCCAGGGTTCGGCGAGCAGTACTTC
TRBV18,-,many,TRBJ2-7,CASSPQTARSYEQYF,TGTGCCAGCTCACCACAGACAGCCCGCTCCTACGAGCAGTACTTC
TRBV15,-,few,TRBJ1-1,CATSTGQLNTEAFF,TGTGCCACCAGCACAGGACAGCTAAACACTGAAGCTTTCTTT
TRBV6-6,TRBD2,-,TRBJ2-7,CASSYSGLAEVSYEQYF,TGTGCCAGCAGTTACTCCGGGCTAGCGGAGGTCTCCTACGAGCAGTACTTC
TRBV3-1,-,-,TRBJ2-7,CASSQTVTYEQYF,TGTGCCAGCAGCCAAACGGTCACCTACGAGCAGTACTTC
TRBV29-1,-,-,TRBJ1-1,CSVEDVQGLWSTEAFF,TGCAGCGTTGAAGACGTGCAGGGCTTATGGAGCACTGAAGCTTTCTTT
TRBV3-1,TRBD1,few,TRBJ2-7,CPSSPGGGNEQYF,TGTCCCAGCAGCCCAGGGGGCGGAAACGAGCAGTACTTC
TRBV10-1,TRBD2,-,TRBJ2-1,CASSEPPPGRIHEQFF,TGCGCCAGCAGTGAGCCCCCTCCCGGGAGGATACATGAGCAGTTCTTC
TRBV2,TRBD1,-,TRBJ1-1,CASAGQGPSGEAFF,TGTGCCAGCGCGGGACAGGGTCCTTCAGGTGAAGCTTTCTTT
TRBV5-8,-,many,TRBJ2-7,CASRPGVSYEQYF,TGTGCCAGCAGACCGGGAGTATCCTACGAGCAGTACTTC
TRBV10-3,-,many,TRBJ2-2,CAISERDTGTGELFF,TGTGCCATCAGTGAGCGGGACACCGGCACCGGGGAGCTGTTTTTT
TRBV6-5,-,-,TRBJ2-7,CASSYSGASGYEQYF,TGTGCCAGCAGTTACTCGGGGGCTTCAGGCTACGAGCAGTACTTC
TRBV14,-,-,TRBJ2-1,CASSKGGMGNEQFF,TGTGCCAGCAGCAAGGGCGGGATGGGTAATGAGCAGTTCTTC
TRBV4-3,TRBD1,many,TRBJ1-2,CASSPDRGEGNYGYTF,TGCGCCAGCAGCCCAGACAGGGGTGAGGGTAACTATGGCTACACCTTC
TRBV7-3,-,-,TRBJ2-1,CASSTRVNDEQFF,TGTGCCAGCAGCACTAGGGTTAACGATGAGCAGTTCTTC
TRBV6-2/TRBV6-3,TRBD2,many,TRBJ2-1,CASSSSRVLAGGSEQFF,TGTGCCAGCAGTTCTTCCCGGGTTTTAGCGGGAGGAAGTGAGCAGTTCTTC
TRBV7-6,-,few,TRBJ2-2,CASTYGTGHLSAGELFF,TGTGCCAGCACCTACGGGACGGGACACCTATCCGCCGGGGAGCTGTTTTTT
TRBV6-9,-,-,TRBJ1-2,CASSYFGSGFLTF,TGTGCCAGCAGTTATTTTGGGTCGGGGTTTTTGACCTTC
TRBV9,-,-,TRBJ2-2,CASSVAPDTGELFF,TGTGCCAGCAGCGTAGCCCCCGACACCGGGGAGCTGTTTTTT
TRBV24-1,-,-,TRBJ2-1,CATSDTGSSYNEQFF,TGTGCCACCAGTGATACAGGTAGCTCCTACAATGAGCAGTTCTTC
TRBV4-2,-,few,TRBJ2-1,CASSQDSTPYNEQFF,TGTGCCAGCAGCCAAGACAGTACACCATACAATGAGCAGTTCTTC
TRBV7-2,-,few,TRBJ1-2,CASSLAGSGYYGYTF,TGTGCCAGCAGCTTAGCAGGGAGTGGGTACTATGGCTACACCTTC
TRBV6-2/TRBV6-3,-,few,TRBJ2-7,CASINRGRLNEQYF,TGTGCCAGCATCAACCGGGGCAGGCTCAACGAGCAGTACTTC
TRBV9,-,many,TRBJ2-1,CASSDGGGNEQFF,TGTGCCAGCAGCGATGGAGGGGGCAATGAGCAGTTCTTC